This TCR beta chain comes out of a study of blood T cells in healthy people across ages. Overall study results and limits: With age, beta diversity per million T cells declined roughly linearly, significantly by about 37. In long-lived donors, naive CD4+ cell counts and diversity exceeded those of aged donors. Diversity of TCR beta correlated strongly with naive T cell percentage.

PBMCs numbering at least 6 million were isolated per sample. Using a J-beta primer mix together with a sample-barcoded 5' primer, a second PCR was run for about 6 to 12 cycles. A single record per CDR3 protein comes from TCRdb applying MiXCR to the 5' RACE reads. The sample has about 780,000 distinct CDR3 sequences; about 46% are singletons. Of note for this clonotype: Its antigen is unidentified.

The material sequenced was blood. The source of this sequence is an elderly man in good health.

The CDR3 DNA reads as TGTGCCAGCAGTCCGTACAATCCGGGACAGTGGTTCTTC. Encoded protein: CASSPYNPGQWFF. V usage is TRBV12-3 or TRBV12-4 and J usage is TRBJ2-1; 7 bases are shared with TRBD1. There are 13 residues in the CDR3. V lost 5 bases, J lost 15 bases, and 13 bases stayed unmatched.